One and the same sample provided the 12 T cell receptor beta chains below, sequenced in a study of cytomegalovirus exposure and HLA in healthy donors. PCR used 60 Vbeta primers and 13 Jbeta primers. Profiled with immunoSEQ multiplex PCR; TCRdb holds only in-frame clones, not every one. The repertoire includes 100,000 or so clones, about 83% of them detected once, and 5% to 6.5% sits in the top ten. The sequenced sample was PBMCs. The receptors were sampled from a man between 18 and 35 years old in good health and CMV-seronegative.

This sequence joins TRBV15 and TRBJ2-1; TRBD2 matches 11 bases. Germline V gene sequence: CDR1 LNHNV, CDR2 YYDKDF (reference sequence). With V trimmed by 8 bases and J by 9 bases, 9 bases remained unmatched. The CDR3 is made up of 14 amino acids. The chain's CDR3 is CATHPTSGNSEQFF. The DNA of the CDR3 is TGTGCCACCCACCCGACTAGCGGGAACAGTGAGCAGTTCTTC.

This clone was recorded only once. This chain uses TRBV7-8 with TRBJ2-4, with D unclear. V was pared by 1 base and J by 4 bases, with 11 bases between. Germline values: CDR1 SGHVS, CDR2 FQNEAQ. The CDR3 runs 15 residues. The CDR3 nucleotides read TGTGCCAGCAGCTTAGAATTCGGAGTGAAAAACATTCAGTACTTC. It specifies CASSLEFGVKNIQYF. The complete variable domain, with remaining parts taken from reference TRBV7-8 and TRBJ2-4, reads GAGVSQSPRYKVAKRGQDVALRCDPISGHVSLFWYQQALGQGPEFLTYFQNEAQLDKSGLPSDRFFAERPEGSVSTLKIQRTQQEDSAVYLCASSLEFGVKNIQYFGAGTRLSVL.

The CDR3 bases are TGTGCCAGCAGTTTACCCCGGGACAGCTACGAGCAGTACTTC. The encoded protein is CASSLPRDSYEQYF. The chain employs TRBV28 and TRBJ2-7; 7 bases align to TRBD1. V was clipped by 2 bases and J by 3 bases; unmatched bases: 4. The CDR3 spans 14 residues. CDR1 and CDR2 (germline): MDHEN, SYDVKM. The whole variable domain, filled in from reference TRBV28 and TRBJ2-7, reads DVKVTQSSRYLVKRTGEKVFLECVQDMDHENMFWYRQDPGLGLRLIYFSYDVKMKEKGDIPEGYSVSREKKERFSLILESASTNQTSMYLCASSLPRDSYEQYFGPGTRLTVT.

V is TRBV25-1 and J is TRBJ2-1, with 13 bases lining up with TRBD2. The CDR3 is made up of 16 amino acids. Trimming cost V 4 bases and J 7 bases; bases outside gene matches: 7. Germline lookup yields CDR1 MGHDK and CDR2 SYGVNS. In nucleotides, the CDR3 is TGTGCCAGCAGTGTTCCGGGACTAGCGGGACTAAATGAGCAGTTCTTC. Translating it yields CASSVPGLAGLNEQFF.

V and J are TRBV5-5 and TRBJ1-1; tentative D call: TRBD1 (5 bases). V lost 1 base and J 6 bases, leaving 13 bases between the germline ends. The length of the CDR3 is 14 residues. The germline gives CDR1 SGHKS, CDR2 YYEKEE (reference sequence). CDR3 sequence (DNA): TGTGCCAGCAGCTTGTCTCGCCGGGGGGCTGAAGCTTTCTTT. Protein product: CASSLSRRGAEAFF. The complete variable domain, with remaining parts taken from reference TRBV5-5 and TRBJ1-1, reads DAGVTQSPTHLIKTRGQQVTLRCSPISGHKSVSWYQQVLGQGPQFIFQYYEKEERGRGNFPDRFSARQFPNYSSELNVNALLLGDSALYLCASSLSRRGAEAFFGQGTRLTVV.

This CDR3 reads CASSLGGGGIKQYF. The CDR3 region has the DNA TGTGCCAGCAGCTTAGGAGGCGGAGGAATCAAGCAGTACTTC. This chain uses TRBV7-2 with TRBJ2-7; possibly TRBD2 for D (5 bases). V dropped 1 base and J dropped 8 bases, with 15 bases sitting between them. The CDR3 covers 14 residues. From germline, CDR1 is SGHTA and CDR2 FQGNSA.

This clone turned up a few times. The CDR3, as DNA: TGTGCCAGCAGTTACCTAGGGGACAATGAGCAGTTCTTC. Translating it yields CASSYLGDNEQFF. V usage is TRBV6-6 and J usage is TRBJ2-1; the D gene is possibly TRBD1 (5 bases). Germline loops: CDR1 MNHNY, CDR2 SVGAGI (reference sequence). The V gene lost 2 bases and the J gene lost 5 bases, with 7 bases spanning the gap. This CDR3 spans 13 amino acids.

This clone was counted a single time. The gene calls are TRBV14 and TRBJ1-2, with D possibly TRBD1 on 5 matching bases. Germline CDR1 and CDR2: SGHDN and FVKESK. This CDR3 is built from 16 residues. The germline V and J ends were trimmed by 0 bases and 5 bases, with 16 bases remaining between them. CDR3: CASSQDRTPYGYGYTF. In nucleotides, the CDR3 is TGTGCCAGCAGCCAAGATAGGACACCGTATGGATATGGCTACACCTTC.

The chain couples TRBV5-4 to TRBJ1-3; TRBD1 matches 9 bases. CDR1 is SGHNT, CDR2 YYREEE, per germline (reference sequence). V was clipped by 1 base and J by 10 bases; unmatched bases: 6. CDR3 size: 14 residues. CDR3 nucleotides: TGTGCCAGCAGCTTGTCGGGACAGGGATCGACCATATATTTT. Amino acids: CASSLSGQGSTIYF.

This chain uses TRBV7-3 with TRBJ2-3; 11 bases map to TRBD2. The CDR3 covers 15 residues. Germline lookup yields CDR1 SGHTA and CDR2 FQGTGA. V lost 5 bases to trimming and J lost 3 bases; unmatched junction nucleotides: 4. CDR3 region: CASSLAGGVTDTQYF. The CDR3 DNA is TGTGCCAGCAGCCTAGCGGGAGGAGTAACAGATACGCAGTATTTT.

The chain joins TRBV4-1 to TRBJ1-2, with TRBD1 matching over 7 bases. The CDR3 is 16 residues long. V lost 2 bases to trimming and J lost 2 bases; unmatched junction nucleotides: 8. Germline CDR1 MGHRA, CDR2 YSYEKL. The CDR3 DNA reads TGCGCCAGCAGCCAATTAGAGGGGGCTTTAAACTATGGCTACACCTTC. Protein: CASSQLEGALNYGYTF.

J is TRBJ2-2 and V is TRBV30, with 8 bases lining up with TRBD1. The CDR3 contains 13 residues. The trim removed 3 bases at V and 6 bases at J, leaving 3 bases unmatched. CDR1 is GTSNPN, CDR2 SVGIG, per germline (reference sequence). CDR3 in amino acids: CAWSATGAGELFF. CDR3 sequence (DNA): TGTGCCTGGAGCGCGACAGGGGCCGGGGAGCTGTTTTTT.